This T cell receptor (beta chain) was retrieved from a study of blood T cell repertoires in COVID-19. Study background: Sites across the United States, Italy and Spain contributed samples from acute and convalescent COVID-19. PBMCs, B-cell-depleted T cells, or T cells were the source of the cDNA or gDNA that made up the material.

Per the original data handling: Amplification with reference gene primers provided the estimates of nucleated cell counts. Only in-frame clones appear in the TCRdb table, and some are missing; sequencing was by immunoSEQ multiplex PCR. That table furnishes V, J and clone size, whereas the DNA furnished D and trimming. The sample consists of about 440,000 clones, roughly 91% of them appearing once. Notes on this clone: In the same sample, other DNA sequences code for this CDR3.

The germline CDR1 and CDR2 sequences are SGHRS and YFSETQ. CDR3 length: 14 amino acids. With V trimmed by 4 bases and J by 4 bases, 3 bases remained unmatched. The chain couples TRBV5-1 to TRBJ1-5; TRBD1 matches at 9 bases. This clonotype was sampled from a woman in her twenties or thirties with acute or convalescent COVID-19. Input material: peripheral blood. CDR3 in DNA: TGCGCCAGCAGCCTAGGGACAGGGAATCAGCCCCAGCATTTT. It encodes CASSLGTGNQPQHF.